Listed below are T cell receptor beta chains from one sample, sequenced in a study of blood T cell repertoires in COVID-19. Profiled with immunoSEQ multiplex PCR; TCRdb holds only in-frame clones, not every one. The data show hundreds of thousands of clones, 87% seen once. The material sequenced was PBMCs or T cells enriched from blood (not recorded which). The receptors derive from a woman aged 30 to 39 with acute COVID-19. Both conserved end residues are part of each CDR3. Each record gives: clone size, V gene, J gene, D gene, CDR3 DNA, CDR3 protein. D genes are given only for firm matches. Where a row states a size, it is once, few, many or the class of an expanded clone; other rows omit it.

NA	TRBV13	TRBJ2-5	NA	TGTGCCAGCAGCCACCGAACCCCCCTTAGGCACAGCGAAAGGGGAGAGACCCAGTACTTC	CASSHRTPLRHSERGETQYF
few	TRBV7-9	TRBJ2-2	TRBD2	TGTGCCAGCAGCTTATTGACTAGCGGGGGAGCTACCGGGGAGCTGTTTTTT	CASSLLTSGGATGELFF
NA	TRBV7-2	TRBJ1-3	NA	TGTGCCAGCAGCTTAGAAGGGGAACTAGGAAACACCATATATTTT	CASSLEGELGNTIYF
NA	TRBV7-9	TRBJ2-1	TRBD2	TGTGCCATCCTCTCCCCTAGCGGGGGAAACTACAATGAGCAGTTCTTC	CAILSPSGGNYNEQFF
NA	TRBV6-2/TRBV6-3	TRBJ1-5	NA	TGTGCCAGCAGTGCCGGGACACTGAGCAATCAGCCCCAGCATTTT	CASSAGTLSNQPQHF
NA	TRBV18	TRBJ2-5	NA	TGTGCCAGCTCACCAGACGGAGCGTCGGCCCAGTACTTC	CASSPDGASAQYF
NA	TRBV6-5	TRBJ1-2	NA	TGTGCCAGCAGTCGTCCGGGACTGGAATATGGCTACACCTTC	CASSRPGLEYGYTF
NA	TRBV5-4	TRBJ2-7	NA	TGTGCCAGCAGTTCGGGACTCTTGACCCTTCCCTACGAGCAGTACTTC	CASSSGLLTLPYEQYF
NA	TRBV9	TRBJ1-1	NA	TGTGCCAGCAGCGCCCTCCCCAGGGTGGACACTGAAGCTTTCTTT	CASSALPRVDTEAFF
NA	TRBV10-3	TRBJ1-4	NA	TGTGCCAGATACCGGGAGAGACCTTTT	CARYRERPF
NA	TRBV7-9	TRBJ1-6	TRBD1	TGTGCCAGCAGCCCCGGGCAAACAGGGGGCAGTTCACCCCTCCACTTT	CASSPGQTGGSSPLHF
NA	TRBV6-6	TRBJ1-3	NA	TGTGCCAGCAGCTTCGGACACCACTCTGGAAACACCATATATTTT	CASSFGHHSGNTIYF
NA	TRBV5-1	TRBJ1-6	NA	TGCGCCAGCAGCTTGGAACAGGCGGTCTATTCACCCCTCCACTTT	CASSLEQAVYSPLHF
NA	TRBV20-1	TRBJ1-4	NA	TGCAGTGCTAGAGAGGGGGCTGAACTGTTTTTT	CSAREGAELFF
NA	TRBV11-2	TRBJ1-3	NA	TGTGCCAGCAGCTCCCTCAGGGCTGGAAACACCATATATTTT	CASSSLRAGNTIYF
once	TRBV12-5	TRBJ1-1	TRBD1	TGTGCTAATGGTTTGGGACAGGCTAGGAACACTGAAGCTTTCTTT	CANGLGQARNTEAFF
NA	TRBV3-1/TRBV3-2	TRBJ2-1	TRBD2	TGTGCCAGCAGCCAAGCGGGCGGGGGGAGGAATGAGCAGTTCTTC	CASSQAGGGRNEQFF
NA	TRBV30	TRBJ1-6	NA	TGTGCCTGGAGTCTGGGCAGGTCTAATTCACCCCTCCACTTT	CAWSLGRSNSPLHF
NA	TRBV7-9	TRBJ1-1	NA	TGTGCCAGCACCGGAGGGGGGGAGGGCGCTGAAGCTTTCTTT	CASTGGGEGAEAFF